Below, one TCR beta chain is given with its context. The sample is drawn from a study of PD-1 and CTLA-4 blockade in melanoma. This CDR3 spans 11 amino acids. V shed 8 bases and J shed 0 bases, with 4 bases lying between them. The germline V gene has CDR1 SGHAT and CDR2 FQNNGV. The data were produced by immunoSEQ multiplex PCR, yet TCRdb's version contains in-frame clones alone and is incomplete. The repertoire consists of around 16,000 clones, with 60% to 75% occurring once and the leading ten covering approximately 15%. This TCR was sampled from a human donor with melanoma. This specimen was CD8+ T cells from peripheral blood, taken before anti-PD-1 treatment. The rearrangement links TRBV11-2 to TRBJ1-1; no definite D call. The CDR3 nucleotides read TGTGCCAGCGGGGTGAACACTGAAGCTTTCTTT. It translates to CASGVNTEAFF.